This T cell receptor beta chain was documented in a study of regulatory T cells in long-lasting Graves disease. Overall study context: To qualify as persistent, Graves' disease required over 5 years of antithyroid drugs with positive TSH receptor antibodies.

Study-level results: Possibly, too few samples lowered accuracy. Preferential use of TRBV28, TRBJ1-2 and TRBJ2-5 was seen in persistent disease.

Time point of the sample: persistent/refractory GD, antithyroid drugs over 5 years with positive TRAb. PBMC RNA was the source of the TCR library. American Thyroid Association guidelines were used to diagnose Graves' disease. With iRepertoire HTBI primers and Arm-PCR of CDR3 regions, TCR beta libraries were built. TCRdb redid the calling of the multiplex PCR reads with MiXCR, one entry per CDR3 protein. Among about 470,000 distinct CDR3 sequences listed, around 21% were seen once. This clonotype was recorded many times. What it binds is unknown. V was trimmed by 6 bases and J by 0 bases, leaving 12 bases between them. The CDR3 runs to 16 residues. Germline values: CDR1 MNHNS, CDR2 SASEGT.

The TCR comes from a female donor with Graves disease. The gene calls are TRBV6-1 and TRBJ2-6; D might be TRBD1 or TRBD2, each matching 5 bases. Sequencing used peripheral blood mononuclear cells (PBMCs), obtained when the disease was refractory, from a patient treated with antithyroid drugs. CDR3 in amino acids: CASRGPRDSGANVLTF. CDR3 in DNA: TGTGCCAGCAGGGGACCTCGCGACTCTGGGGCCAACGTCCTGACTTTC.